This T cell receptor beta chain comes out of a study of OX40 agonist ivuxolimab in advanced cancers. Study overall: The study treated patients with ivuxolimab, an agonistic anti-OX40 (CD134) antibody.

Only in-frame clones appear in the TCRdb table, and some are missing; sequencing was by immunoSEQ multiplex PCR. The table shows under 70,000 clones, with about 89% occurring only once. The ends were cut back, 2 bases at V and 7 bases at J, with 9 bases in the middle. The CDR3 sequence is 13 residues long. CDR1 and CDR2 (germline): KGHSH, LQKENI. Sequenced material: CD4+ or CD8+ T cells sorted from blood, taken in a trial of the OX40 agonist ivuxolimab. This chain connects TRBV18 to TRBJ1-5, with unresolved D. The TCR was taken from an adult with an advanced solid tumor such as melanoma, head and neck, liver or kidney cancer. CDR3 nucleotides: TGTGCCAGCTCACCAAGGGAAAAGCAGCCCCAGCATTTT. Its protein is CASSPREKQPQHF.